This T cell receptor beta chain was captured in a study of identical twins. Study results and caveats: There was an excess of low generation probability in the out-of-frame alpha sequences that twins shared.

TCRdb re-derived calls from the 5' RACE reads in MiXCR, one entry per CDR3 protein. The sample has 100,000 to 110,000 distinct CDR3 sequences, 4.5% to 6.5% seen once; the top ten hold 9.5% to 15%. This clonotype showed up just once. Its antigen is still unknown. Trimming shortened V by 0 bases and J by 1 base, and 7 bases separated the two germline ends. CDR1 is SGHDT and CDR2 is YYEEEE in the germline V gene. The CDR3 covers 14 residues. Sequenced input: memory T cells sorted from blood. The clonotype originates from a woman between 50 and 59 years old in good health. V gene TRBV5-6 combines with J gene TRBJ2-5; D unclear. The CDR3 reads CASSLEQLQETQYF. The CDR3, as DNA: TGTGCCAGCAGCTTGGAGCAGCTCCAAGAGACCCAGTACTTC.